This T cell receptor beta chain was observed in a study of early T cells in non-severe SARS-CoV-2 infection. About the research overall: Sequenced bulk RNA came from whole blood that was unsorted, and chains were unpaired. Study-level points and caveats: VDJdb matching favored anti-spike CD8 responses, missing private and CD4 specificities.

The germline CDR1 and CDR2 sequences are SGHRS and YFSETQ. V dropped 4 bases and J dropped 4 bases, with 13 bases sitting between them. This CDR3 region has 14 residues. A remark on this clonotype: What it recognizes is unknown.

TCRdb re-called the 5' RACE reads through MiXCR, storing one row per CDR3 protein. Of over 95,000 distinct CDR3 sequences listed, around 16% are singletons. The sequenced material came from whole blood. The chain recombines TRBV5-1 with TRBJ2-3, with D possibly being TRBD1 or TRBD2 (5 bases each). This clonotype was obtained from an adult who was a healthcare worker with PCR-confirmed SARS-CoV-2 infection or an uninfected control (not recorded which). The CDR3 here is CASSLNWDADTQYF. DNA for the CDR3: TGCGCCAGCAGCCTAAATTGGGACGCAGATACGCAGTATTTT. Full variable domain (remainder filled in from reference TRBV5-1 and TRBJ2-3): KAGVTQTPRYLIKTRGQQVTLSCSPISGHRSVSWYQQTPGQGLQFLFEYFSETQRNKGNFPGRFSGRQFSNSRSEMNVSTLELGDSALYLCASSLNWDADTQYFGPGTRLTVL.